This record looks at one T cell receptor beta chain sequence and its context. What it recognizes is unknown. The TCR beta profiling, which covered VDJ combination and CDR3 sequence, was carried out using genomic DNA as the template. TCRdb itself ran the reads through MiXCR, one entry per CDR3 protein. The data contain hundreds of thousands of distinct CDR3 sequences, around 68% of them singletons. This sample stems from a study of CD8+CD57+ T cells in acquired aplastic anemia. Across the whole study: The DNA of sorted CD4+ and CD8+ cells averaged approximately 3.2 ug. Roughly 9.8 million reads, on average, were obtained for CD4+ cells from healthy donors.

Overall study results and limits: Between the patient and control groups, CD8+ Simpson's diversity did not differ significantly. Patients and controls shared twenty-nine CD8+ CDR3 sequences, which appeared highly expressed in patients and within their immunodominant clones.

Sequencing was carried out using sorted CD4+, CD8+, or CD8+CD57+ T cells (not recorded which) from PBMCs. The clonotype originates from a human donor in good health, serving as a control.

The CDR3 DNA follows: TGTGCCAGCAGTCTTCTCGCGGGGGGATACGAGCAGTTCTTC. Protein sequence: CASSLLAGGYEQFF. This sequence joins TRBV6-2 or TRBV6-3 and TRBJ2-1; 8 bases fit TRBD2. V lost 5 bases and J lost 10; bases outside the gene matches: 10. This CDR3 contains 14 residues. CDR1 is MNHEY, CDR2 SVGEGT, per germline.